This TCR beta chain was documented in a study of blood T cell repertoires in COVID-19 (dated by TCRdb to the early 2020s). Background for the entire study: The collaborator samples originated in the United States, Italy and Spain and spanned the acute and convalescent phases of COVID-19. The prospective study material was composed of cDNA or gDNA derived from T cells, B-cell-depleted T cells, or PBMCs. Deeply sampled blood TCRbeta repertoires from subjects exposed to, actively infected with, or recovered from COVID-19 were included in the dataset. The repertoires were made available in a free public database intended to serve as a resource for research on the immune response to SARS-CoV-2. The samples were drawn from two sources: the first 160 participants of the ongoing ImmuneRACE study, and some 1,300 subjects contributed by 6 global collaborators. Sample metadata almost always included a de-identified subject ID, COVID-19 status, age in years and sex. HLA class I and class II types, where available, came from metadata supplied by the sample provider rather than from assay-based typing.

The immunoSEQ Assay, a bias-controlled multiplex PCR, was used to amplify TCRbeta CDR3 regions from genomic DNA. The authors' pipeline ran thus. The number of nucleated cells in each sample was estimated from the amplification of reference gene primers within the assay. Sequence reads were collapsed and filtered to measure the absolute abundance of every unique TCRbeta CDR3 rearrangement. For each sample, productive Simpson clonality was calculated as the square root of Simpson's diversity index over productive rearrangements. TCRdb stores this immuneACCESS table with in-frame sequences only. Part of the clones is absent; in the studies checked, under half of the shortfall reflects unresolved V genes, and no reason is known for the rest. V and J calls and clone size follow that table, whereas D and trimming were derived from the DNA. Counted in this sample were roughly 200,000 clones; about 88% of them appeared once. 4% to 5% of the sample is held by the ten biggest clonotypes.

Reading the germline V gene (reference sequence) gives CDR1 MNHEY and CDR2 SMNVEV. Spanning cysteine to phenylalanine, the CDR3 consists of 16 amino acids. The entry retains the CDR3 DNA only, 48 bases that are in frame from base 1. Trimming costs V 5 bases and J 3 bases, and their ends lie 17 bases apart. Whole blood was collected in K2EDTA tubes by collaborating institutions according to the institutions' own protocols. For TCRbeta analysis, collaborators shipped samples as frozen whole blood, isolated PBMCs, or DNA extracted from either of those sample types. This clone was detected only once. Its antigen remains unidentified. No per-base quality is available; no much larger clone lies one base away. The investigation overall reported the following: How much clinical and demographic metadata was included differed by source and by participant, and the metadata was provided uncurated.

The receptor was isolated from a woman aged 80 or over with acute or convalescent COVID-19. The V and J genes are TRBV27 and TRBJ1-3; confidence is insufficient to name the D gene. The sequencing sample was made of peripheral blood. CDR3 loop: CASSRPEDGGGNTIYF. The sequenced DNA is TGTGCCAGCAGTCGACCGGAGGACGGAGGTGGAAACACCATATATTTT.